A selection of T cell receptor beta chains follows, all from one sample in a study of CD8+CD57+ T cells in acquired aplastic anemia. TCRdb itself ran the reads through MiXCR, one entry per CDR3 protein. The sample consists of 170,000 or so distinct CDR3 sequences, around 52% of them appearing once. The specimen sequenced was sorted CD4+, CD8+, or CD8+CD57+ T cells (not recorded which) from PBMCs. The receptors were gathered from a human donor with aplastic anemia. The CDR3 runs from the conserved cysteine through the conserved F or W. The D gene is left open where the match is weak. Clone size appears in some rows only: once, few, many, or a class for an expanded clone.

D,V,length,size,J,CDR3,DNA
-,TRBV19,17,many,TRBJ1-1,CASSLLSFQGDITEAFF,TGTGCCAGTAGCCTCCTATCATTCCAGGGTGACATCACTGAAGCTTTCTTT
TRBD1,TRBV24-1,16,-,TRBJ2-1,CATSDYGRGRNNEQFF,TGTGCCACCAGTGACTACGGCAGGGGGCGAAACAATGAGCAGTTCTTC
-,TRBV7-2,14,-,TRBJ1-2,CASETGGANYGYTF,TGTGCCAGCGAGACCGGGGGGGCTAACTATGGCTACACCTTC
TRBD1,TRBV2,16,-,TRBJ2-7,CASSSTFGQGVLEQYF,TGTGCCAGCAGTTCGACATTCGGACAGGGGGTGCTCGAGCAGTACTTC
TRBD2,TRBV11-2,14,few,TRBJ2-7,CASTPLGGVYEQYF,TGTGCCAGCACCCCATTGGGGGGGGTCTACGAGCAGTACTTC
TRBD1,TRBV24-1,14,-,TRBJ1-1,CATRDYGETGRAFF,TGTGCCACCAGGGATTACGGTGAGACAGGGCGAGCTTTCTTT
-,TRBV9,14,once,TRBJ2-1,CASRLGLEYNEQFF,TGTGCCAGCAGACTCGGACTGGAATACAATGAGCAGTTCTTC
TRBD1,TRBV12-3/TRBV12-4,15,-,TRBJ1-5,CASSLDGTGNQPQHF,TGTGCCAGCAGTTTAGATGGGACAGGGAATCAGCCCCAGCATTTT
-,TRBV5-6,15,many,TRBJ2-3,CASSLVVTGPDTQYF,TGTGCCAGCAGCTTGGTTGTGACAGGCCCAGATACGCAGTATTTT
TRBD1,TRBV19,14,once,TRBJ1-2,CASSKGQGDYGYTF,TGTGCCAGTAGTAAGGGACAGGGGGATTATGGCTACACCTTC
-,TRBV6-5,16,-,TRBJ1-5,CASSYLGVYSSQPQHF,TGTGCCAGCAGTTACCTCGGCGTATATAGCAGTCAGCCCCAGCATTTT
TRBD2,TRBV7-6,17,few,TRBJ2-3,CAGSLYGLADHGDTQYF,TGTGCCGGCAGCTTATACGGACTAGCGGACCACGGAGATACGCAGTATTTT
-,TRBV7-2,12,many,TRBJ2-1,CASSFDYNEQFF,TGTGCCAGCAGCTTTGATTACAATGAGCAGTTCTTC
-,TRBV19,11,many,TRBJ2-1,CASSHSAEQFF,TGTGCCAGTAGTCATAGTGCTGAGCAGTTCTTC